This entry features one T cell receptor (beta chain) sequence. Sequencing used immunoSEQ multiplex PCR; TCRdb keeps in-frame clones, though not all of them. Here the sample spans around 300,000 clones, more than 75% being singletons. The sample comes from a study of blood T cell repertoires in COVID-19. Study summary: The analysed material was cDNA or gDNA that came from T cells, B-cell-depleted T cells, or PBMCs.

The receptor's source is a woman younger than 45 who had recovered from COVID-19. Input material: peripheral blood.

The CDR3 DNA follows: TGTGCCAGCAGCTTACTCTTATCGGGCTCCTACAATGAGCAGTTCTTC. Translation gives CASSLLLSGSYNEQFF. V usage is TRBV7-2 and J usage is TRBJ2-1, with unresolved D. V lost 2 bases, J lost 0 bases, and 11 bases lay in between. Germline lookup yields CDR1 SGHTA and CDR2 FQGNSA. The CDR3 totals 16 residues.